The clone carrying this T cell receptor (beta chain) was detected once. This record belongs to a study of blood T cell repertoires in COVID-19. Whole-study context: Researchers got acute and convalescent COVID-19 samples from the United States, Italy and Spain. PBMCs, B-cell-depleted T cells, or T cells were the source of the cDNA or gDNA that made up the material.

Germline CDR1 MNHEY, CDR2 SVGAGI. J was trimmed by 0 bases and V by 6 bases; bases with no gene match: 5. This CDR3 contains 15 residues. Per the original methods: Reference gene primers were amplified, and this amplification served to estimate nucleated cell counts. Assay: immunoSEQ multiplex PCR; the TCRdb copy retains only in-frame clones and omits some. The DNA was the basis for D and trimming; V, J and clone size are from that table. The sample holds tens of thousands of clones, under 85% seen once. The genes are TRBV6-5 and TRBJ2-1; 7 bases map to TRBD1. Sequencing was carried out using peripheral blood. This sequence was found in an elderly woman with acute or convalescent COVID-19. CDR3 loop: CASRAQGSSYNEQFF. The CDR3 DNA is TGTGCCAGCAGAGCACAGGGGAGCTCCTACAATGAGCAGTTCTTC.